The text below deals with one T cell receptor (beta chain). The table came from immunoSEQ multiplex PCR; TCRdb's copy has only in-frame clones and leaves some out. The data hold some 83,000 clones, with about 92% observed a single time. The source of the sample is a study of technical replicates of blood from a few donors. Sequencing was done on a sample of T cells isolated from PBMCs. This TCR came from a human donor in good health.

The CDR3 region is CASSPRGSYNEQFF. In DNA form, the CDR3 reads TGTGCCAGCAGCCCACGCGGCTCCTACAATGAGCAGTTCTTC. The chain uses TRBV7-3 and TRBJ2-1; D is undetermined. V lost 5 bases, J lost 0 bases, and 8 bases lay in between. The CDR3 loop spans 14 amino acids. The germline V gene encodes CDR1 SGHTA and CDR2 FQGTGA.